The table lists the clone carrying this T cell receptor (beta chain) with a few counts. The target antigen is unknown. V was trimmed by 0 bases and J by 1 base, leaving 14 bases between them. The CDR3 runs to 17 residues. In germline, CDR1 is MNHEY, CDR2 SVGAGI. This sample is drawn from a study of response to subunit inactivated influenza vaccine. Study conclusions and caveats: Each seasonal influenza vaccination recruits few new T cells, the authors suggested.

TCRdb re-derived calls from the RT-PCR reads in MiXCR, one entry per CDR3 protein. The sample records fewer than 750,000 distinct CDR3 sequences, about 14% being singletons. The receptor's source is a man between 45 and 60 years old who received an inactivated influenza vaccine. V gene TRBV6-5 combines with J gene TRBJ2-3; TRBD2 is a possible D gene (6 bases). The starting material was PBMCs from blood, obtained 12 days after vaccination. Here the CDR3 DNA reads TGTGCCAGCAGTTACTCGAGGCAGCGGGCTCGCACAGATACGCAGTATTTT. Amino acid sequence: CASSYSRQRARTDTQYF.